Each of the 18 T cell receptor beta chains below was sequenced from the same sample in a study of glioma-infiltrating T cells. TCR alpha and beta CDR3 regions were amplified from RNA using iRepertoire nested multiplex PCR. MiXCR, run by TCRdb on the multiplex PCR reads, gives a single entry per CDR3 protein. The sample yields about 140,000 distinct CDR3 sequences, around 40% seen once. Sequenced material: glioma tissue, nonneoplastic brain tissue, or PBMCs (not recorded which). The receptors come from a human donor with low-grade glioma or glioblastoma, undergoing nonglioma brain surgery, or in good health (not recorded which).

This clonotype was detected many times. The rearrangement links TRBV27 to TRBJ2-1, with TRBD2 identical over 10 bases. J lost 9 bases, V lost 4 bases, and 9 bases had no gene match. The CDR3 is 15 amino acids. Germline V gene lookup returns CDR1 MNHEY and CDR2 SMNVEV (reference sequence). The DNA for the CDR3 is TGTGCCAGCAGTTCACCGAGCGGGAGGGCCCTTGAGCAGTTCTTC. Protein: CASSSPSGRALEQFF.

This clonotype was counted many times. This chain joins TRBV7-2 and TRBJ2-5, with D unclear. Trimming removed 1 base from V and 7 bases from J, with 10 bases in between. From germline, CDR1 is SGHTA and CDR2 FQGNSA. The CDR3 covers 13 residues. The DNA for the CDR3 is TGTGCCAGCAGCTTAGTCCTCCTCGGGACCCAGTACTTC. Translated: CASSLVLLGTQYF. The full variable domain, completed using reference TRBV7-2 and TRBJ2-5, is GAGVSQSPSNKVTEKGKDVELRCDPISGHTALYWYRQSLGQGLEFLIYFQGNSAPDKSGLPSDRFSAERTGGSVSTLTIQRTQQEDSAVYLCASSLVLLGTQYFGPGTRLLVL.

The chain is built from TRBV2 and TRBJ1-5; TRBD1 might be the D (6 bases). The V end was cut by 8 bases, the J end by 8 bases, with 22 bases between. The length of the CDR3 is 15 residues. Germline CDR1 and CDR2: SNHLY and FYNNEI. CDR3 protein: CASSAQTGLNKPQHF. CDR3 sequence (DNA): TGTGCCAGCTCAGCACAAACAGGGCTTAATAAGCCCCAGCATTTT.

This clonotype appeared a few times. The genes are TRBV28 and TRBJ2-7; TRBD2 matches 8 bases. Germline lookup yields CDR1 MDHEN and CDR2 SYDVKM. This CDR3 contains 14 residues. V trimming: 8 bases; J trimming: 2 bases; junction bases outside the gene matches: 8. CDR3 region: CASHREAGAYEQYF. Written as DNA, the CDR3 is TGTGCCAGCCACCGAGAAGCGGGAGCCTACGAGCAGTACTTC.

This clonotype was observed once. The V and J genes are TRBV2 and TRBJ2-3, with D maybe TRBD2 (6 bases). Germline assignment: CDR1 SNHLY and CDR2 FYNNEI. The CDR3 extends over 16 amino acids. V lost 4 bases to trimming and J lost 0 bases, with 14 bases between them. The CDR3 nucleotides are TGTGCCAGCAGTGTGGCCGGGAGCACTAGCACAGATACGCAGTATTTT. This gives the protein CASSVAGSTSTDTQYF. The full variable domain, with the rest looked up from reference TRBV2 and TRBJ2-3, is EPEVTQTPSHQVTQMGQEVILRCVPISNHLYFYWYRQILGQKVEFLVSFYNNEISEKSEIFDDQFSVERPDGSNFTLKIRSTKLEDSAMYFCASSVAGSTSTDTQYFGPGTRLTVL.

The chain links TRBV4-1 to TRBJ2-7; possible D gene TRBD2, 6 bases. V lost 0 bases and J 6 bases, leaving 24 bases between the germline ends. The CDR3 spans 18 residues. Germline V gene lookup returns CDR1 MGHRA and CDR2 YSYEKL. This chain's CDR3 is CASSQDMVRSSASREQYF. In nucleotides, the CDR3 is TGCGCCAGCAGCCAAGATATGGTCAGGTCTAGCGCTTCCCGCGAGCAGTACTTC.

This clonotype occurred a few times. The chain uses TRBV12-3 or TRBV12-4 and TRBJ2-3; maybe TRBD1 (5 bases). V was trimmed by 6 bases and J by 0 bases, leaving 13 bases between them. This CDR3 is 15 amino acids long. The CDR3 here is CASSSWTLSTDTQYF. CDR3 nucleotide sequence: TGTGCCAGCAGCTCCTGGACACTGAGCACAGATACGCAGTATTTT.

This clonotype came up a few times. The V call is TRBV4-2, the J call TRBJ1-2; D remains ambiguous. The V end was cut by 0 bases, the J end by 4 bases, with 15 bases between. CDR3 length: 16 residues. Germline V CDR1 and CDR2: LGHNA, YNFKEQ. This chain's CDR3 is CASSQEGGSILYGYTF. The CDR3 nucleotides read TGTGCCAGCAGCCAAGAGGGCGGCAGCATCCTCTATGGCTACACCTTC.

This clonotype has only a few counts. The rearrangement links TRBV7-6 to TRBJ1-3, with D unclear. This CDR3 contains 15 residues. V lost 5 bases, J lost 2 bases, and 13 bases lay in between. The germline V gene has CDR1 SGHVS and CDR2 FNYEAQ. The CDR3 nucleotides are TGTGCCAGCAGCCCAGGTCGGGTGGCTGGAAACACCATATATTTT. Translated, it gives CASSPGRVAGNTIYF.

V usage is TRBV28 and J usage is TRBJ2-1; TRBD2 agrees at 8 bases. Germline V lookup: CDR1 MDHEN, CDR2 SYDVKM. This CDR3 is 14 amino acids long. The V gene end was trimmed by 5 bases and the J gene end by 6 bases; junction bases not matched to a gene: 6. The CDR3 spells CASSETGGSNEQFF. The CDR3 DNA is TGTGCCAGCAGTGAGACGGGAGGGAGCAATGAGCAGTTCTTC.

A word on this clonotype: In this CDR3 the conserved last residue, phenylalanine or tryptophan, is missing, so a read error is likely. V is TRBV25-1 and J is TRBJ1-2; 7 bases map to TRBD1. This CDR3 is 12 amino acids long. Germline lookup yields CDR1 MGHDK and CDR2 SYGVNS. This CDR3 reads CATQTGNYGYTL. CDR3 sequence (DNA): TGTGCCACTCAGACAGGGAACTATGGATACACCCTC.

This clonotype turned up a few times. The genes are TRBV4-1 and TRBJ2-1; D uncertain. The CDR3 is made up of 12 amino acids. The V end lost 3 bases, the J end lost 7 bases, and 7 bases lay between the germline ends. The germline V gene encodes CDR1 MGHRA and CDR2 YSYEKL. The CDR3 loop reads CASSHLPNEQFF. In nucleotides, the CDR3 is TGCGCCAGCAGCCATCTACCGAATGAGCAGTTCTTC.

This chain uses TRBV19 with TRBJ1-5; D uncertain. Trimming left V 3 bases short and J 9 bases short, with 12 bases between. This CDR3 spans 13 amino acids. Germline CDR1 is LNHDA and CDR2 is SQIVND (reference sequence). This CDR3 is CASSMDGFLPQHF. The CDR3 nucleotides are TGTGCCAGTAGTATGGACGGCTTTCTGCCCCAGCATTTT.

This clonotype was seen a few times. CDR3 sequence: CASSLRSEQYF. CDR3 DNA sequence: TGTGCCAGCAGCTTAAGGAGCGAGCAGTACTTC. This sequence joins TRBV7-9 and TRBJ2-7; the D is unclear. The V and J ends lost 2 bases and 6 bases respectively, with 5 bases between them. CDR3 length: 11 amino acids. The germline gives CDR1 SEHNR, CDR2 FQNEAQ (reference sequence).

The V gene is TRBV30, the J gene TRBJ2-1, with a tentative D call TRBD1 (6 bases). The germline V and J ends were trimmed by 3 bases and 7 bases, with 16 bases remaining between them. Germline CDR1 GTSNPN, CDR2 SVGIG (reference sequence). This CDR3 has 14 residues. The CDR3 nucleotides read TGTGCCTGGAGGGGCAGGGGCGCGAGGAATGAGCAGTTCTTC. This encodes CAWRGRGARNEQFF.

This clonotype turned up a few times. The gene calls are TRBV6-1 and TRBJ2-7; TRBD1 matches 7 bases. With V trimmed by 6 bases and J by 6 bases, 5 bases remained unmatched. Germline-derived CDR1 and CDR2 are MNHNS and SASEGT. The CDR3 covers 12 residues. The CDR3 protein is CASRGTVGEQYF. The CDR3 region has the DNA TGTGCCAGCAGGGGGACAGTGGGCGAGCAGTACTTC.

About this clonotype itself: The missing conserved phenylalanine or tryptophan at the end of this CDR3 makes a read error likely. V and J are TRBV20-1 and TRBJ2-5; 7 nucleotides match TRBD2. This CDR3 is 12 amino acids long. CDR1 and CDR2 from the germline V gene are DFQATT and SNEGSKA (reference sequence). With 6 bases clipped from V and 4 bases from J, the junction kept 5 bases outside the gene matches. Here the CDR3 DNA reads TGCAGTGCCCAGGGAGGGGCAGAGACCCAGTACCTC. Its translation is CSAQGGAETQYL.

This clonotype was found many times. The DNA of the CDR3 is TGTGCCAGCAGTCCGGGACCGACGAACACTGAAGCTTTCTTT. Residues: CASSPGPTNTEAFF. V is TRBV27 and J is TRBJ1-1, with D perhaps TRBD1 (5 bases). Deletions cut 5 bases from V and 1 base from J, with 11 bases between. This CDR3 comprises 14 residues. The germline CDR1 and CDR2 sequences are MNHEY and SMNVEV (reference sequence).